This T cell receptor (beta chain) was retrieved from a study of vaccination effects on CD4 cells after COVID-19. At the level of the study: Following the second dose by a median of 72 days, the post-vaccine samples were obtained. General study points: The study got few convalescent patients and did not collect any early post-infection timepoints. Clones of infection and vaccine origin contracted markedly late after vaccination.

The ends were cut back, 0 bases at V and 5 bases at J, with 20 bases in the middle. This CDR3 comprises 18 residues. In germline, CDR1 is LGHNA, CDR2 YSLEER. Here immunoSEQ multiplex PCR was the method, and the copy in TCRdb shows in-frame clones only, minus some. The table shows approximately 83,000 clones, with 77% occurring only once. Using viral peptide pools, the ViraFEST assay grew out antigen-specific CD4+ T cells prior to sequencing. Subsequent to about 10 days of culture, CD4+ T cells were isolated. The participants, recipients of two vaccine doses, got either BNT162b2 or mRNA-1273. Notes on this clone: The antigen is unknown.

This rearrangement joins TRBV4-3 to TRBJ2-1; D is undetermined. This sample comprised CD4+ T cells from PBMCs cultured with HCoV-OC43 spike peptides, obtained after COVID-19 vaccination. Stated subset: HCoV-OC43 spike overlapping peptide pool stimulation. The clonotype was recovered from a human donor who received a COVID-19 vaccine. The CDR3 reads CASSQDGSWMGGNNEQFF. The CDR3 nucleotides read TGCGCCAGCAGCCAAGATGGGTCTTGGATGGGCGGTAACAATGAGCAGTTCTTC.